This T cell receptor beta chain stems from a study of blood T cell repertoires in COVID-19. Overall study: T cells, B-cell-depleted T cells, or PBMCs provided the cDNA or gDNA that served as material.

Participants came from fewer than 25 US areas, aged about 18 to 100 years. Clinical histories supplied by participants themselves formed the basis of cohort assignment. Recovered participants had two consecutive negative NP/OP PCR tests, healthcare professional clearance, or symptom resolution. V was pared by 2 bases and J by 1 base, with 9 bases between. CDR3 size: 14 residues. The germline gives CDR1 LNHDA, CDR2 SQIVND (reference sequence). Clones were read by immunoSEQ multiplex PCR, and TCRdb kept only the in-frame ones, dropping some. The sample holds 310,000 or so clones, about 85% seen once. The sequence derives from a woman in her twenties or thirties who had recovered from COVID-19. The source material was PBMCs or T cells enriched from blood (not recorded which). The rearrangement uses TRBV19 and TRBJ2-7, with a possible D match to TRBD2 (5 bases). The CDR3 DNA reads TGTGCCAGTAGTATAATTCGGGGATCCTACGAGCAGTACTTC. Its protein is CASSIIRGSYEQYF.